The T cell receptor (beta chain) described here comes from a study of blood T cell repertoires in COVID-19. Background on the study: Specimens from acute and convalescent COVID-19 originated in the United States, Italy and Spain. In each case, the material was cDNA or gDNA derived from T cells, B-cell-depleted T cells, or PBMCs.

Source study methods: The authors estimated nucleated cell counts from reference gene primer amplification. This table comes from immunoSEQ multiplex PCR, and its TCRdb copy is limited to in-frame clones, with some not included. V, J and clone size derive from that table, while D and trimming were established from the DNA sequence. The sample lists 57,000 or so clones; roughly 80% were seen once. This clone was counted ten times or more. The length of the CDR3 is 14 residues. CDR1 is SGHVS, CDR2 FQNEAQ, per germline. The ends were cut back, 0 bases at V and 3 bases at J, with 9 bases in the middle. Sequencing was performed on peripheral blood. This chain links TRBV7-8 with TRBJ2-7, with D possibly TRBD2 on 5 matching bases. This TCR was recovered from a man aged 60 to 69 with acute or convalescent COVID-19. CDR3 region: CASSLATGNYEQYF. As DNA, the CDR3 is TGTGCCAGCAGCTTAGCCACGGGGAACTACGAGCAGTACTTC.